These 27 T cell receptor beta chains came from one sample sequenced in a study of T cell clones after liver transplantation. TCRdb keeps only in-frame clones here, not all; method: immunoSEQ multiplex PCR. The table lists around 80,000 clones, roughly 82% of them singletons. This specimen was CD4+ T cells from blood, taken 45 to 47 months after liver transplant. Every receptor here comes from a human patient who received a liver transplant. Among the T cells, some may be from the graft donor.

CDR3 loop: CASSQASRGYTF. CDR3 in DNA: TGCGCCAGCAGCCAAGCTTCTCGTGGCTACACCTTC. The chain combines TRBV4-3 with TRBJ1-2; D call uncertain. The ends were cut back, 1 base at V and 7 bases at J, with 7 bases in the middle. CDR3 length: 12 amino acids. The germline CDR1 and CDR2 sequences are LGHNA and YSLEER.

V is TRBV10-1 and J is TRBJ1-3; the D is unclear. CDR1 is WNHNN and CDR2 is SYGVQD in the germline V gene (reference sequence). V was shortened by 4 bases and J by 2 bases, with 9 bases between the two germline ends. The CDR3 covers 14 residues. The CDR3 is CASSVGGTGNTIYF. CDR3 nucleotide sequence: TGCGCCAGCAGTGTCGGAGGGACTGGAAACACCATATATTTT.

This clone was detected a few times. The rearrangement uses TRBV19 and TRBJ1-5, with a tentative D call TRBD1 (6 bases). With 5 bases removed from V and 1 base from J, the gap between germline ends came to 15 bases. Germline values: CDR1 LNHDA, CDR2 SQIVND (reference sequence). The CDR3 is 16 residues long. DNA for the CDR3: TGTGCCAGTAGTGAACAGGGTGGCGGGAGCAATCAGCCCCAGCATTTT. Translating it yields CASSEQGGGSNQPQHF.

This rearrangement joins TRBV28 to TRBJ2-3, with 7 bases that match TRBD2. This CDR3 comprises 17 residues. The germline gives CDR1 MDHEN, CDR2 SYDVKM. The J segment lost 2 bases and the V segment lost 5 bases, leaving 13 bases of the junction unmatched. DNA of the CDR3: TGTGCCAGCAGTCGTGGGAGCGGGATACTACTCACAGATACGCAGTATTTT. Protein product: CASSRGSGILLTDTQYF.

The chain couples TRBV28 to TRBJ1-5; weak D call: TRBD1 (5 bases). Trimming pared 1 base from V and 7 bases from J, leaving 17 bases between. The germline V gene encodes CDR1 MDHEN and CDR2 SYDVKM. This CDR3 is built from 16 residues. CDR3 sequence reads: CASSLSPGLAGQPQHF. In nucleotides, the CDR3 is TGTGCCAGCAGTTTATCCCCGGGGCTCGCAGGCCAGCCCCAGCATTTT.

This clone was counted a few times. The V call is TRBV27, the J call TRBJ1-2, with 7 bases fitting TRBD1. V gave up 5 bases and J gave up 6 bases; unmatched junction bases: 9. There are 14 residues in the CDR3. CDR1 is MNHEY and CDR2 is SMNVEV in the germline V gene (reference sequence). The CDR3 DNA is TGTGCCAGCAGTATGGGACAGCACCCTCATGGCTACACCTTC. It encodes CASSMGQHPHGYTF.

This clone was seen just once. This chain links TRBV5-8 with TRBJ2-1, with 10 positions matching TRBD2. CDR1 is SGHTS, CDR2 YDEGEE, per germline. The CDR3 has 19 residues. The V segment lost 7 bases and the J segment 2 bases; nucleotides outside the gene matches: 18. CDR3 DNA: TGTGCCAGCCCCCCGGAGGTGTTTCGACTAGCGGGCCCCTACAATGAGCAGTTCTTC. It codes for CASPPEVFRLAGPYNEQFF.

This chain joins TRBV7-8 and TRBJ2-7; either TRBD1 or TRBD2 may supply D (5 bases each). Germline loops: CDR1 SGHVS, CDR2 FQNEAQ. This CDR3 is built from 14 residues. V gave up 7 bases and J gave up 6 bases, with 19 bases separating them. The CDR3 is CASMVDGSGAEQYF. Here the CDR3 DNA reads TGTGCCAGCATGGTGGATGGGAGTGGGGCCGAGCAGTACTTC.

The chain combines TRBV7-8 with TRBJ1-5; 9 positions agree with TRBD1. CDR1 and CDR2 (germline): SGHVS, FQNEAQ. This CDR3 comprises 16 residues. J gave up 4 bases and V 4 bases, and 8 bases lay outside the gene matches. CDR3 sequence (DNA): TGTGCCAGCAGCTCTCAAACAGGGGGCCAAAATCAGCCCCAGCATTTT. Encoded protein: CASSSQTGGQNQPQHF.

The chain employs TRBV30 and TRBJ2-1, with TRBD2 matching 7 bases. Per germline, CDR1 GTSNPN and CDR2 SVGIG (reference sequence). The CDR3 covers 14 residues. Germline trimming cut 3 bases from V and 4 bases from J; bases unmatched to any gene: 6. The CDR3 is CAWRVERGYNEQFF. The CDR3 DNA reads as TGTGCCTGGAGGGTCGAGCGGGGATACAATGAGCAGTTCTTC.

Comments on this clone: This specimen includes other DNA sequences encoding the same CDR3. The chain couples TRBV5-1 to TRBJ1-1, with 8 bases lining up with TRBD1. V shed 0 bases, J shed 0 bases, and the junction held 4 bases outside the gene matches. The CDR3 is 16 amino acids. Germline V CDR1 and CDR2: SGHRS, YFSETQ. The CDR3 nucleotides are TGCGCCAGCAGCTTGGCCACAGGGGGTATGAACACTGAAGCTTTCTTT. It specifies CASSLATGGMNTEAFF. Complete variable domain (other parts from reference TRBV5-1 and TRBJ1-1): KAGVTQTPRYLIKTRGQQVTLSCSPISGHRSVSWYQQTPGQGLQFLFEYFSETQRNKGNFPGRFSGRQFSNSRSEMNVSTLELGDSALYLCASSLATGGMNTEAFFGQGTRLTVV.

A single count supports this clone. The CDR3 DNA reads TGTGCCAGCTCATCTCGGTTGTTAGAAACTAATGAAAAACTGTTTTTT. This codes for CASSSRLLETNEKLFF. The rearrangement joins TRBV18 to TRBJ1-4, with D unresolved. Trimming cost V 5 bases and J 1 base, with 14 bases left between them. CDR1 is KGHSH, CDR2 LQKENI, per germline. This CDR3 contains 16 residues.

The CDR3 reads CASSLSPNNEKLFF. CDR3 coding DNA: TGTGCCAGCAGCTTATCCCCCAATAATGAAAAACTGTTTTTT. The chain carries TRBV7-9 and TRBJ1-4; D unclear. Trimming left V 2 bases short and J 4 bases short, with 8 bases between. This CDR3 has 14 amino acids. CDR1 and CDR2 from the germline V gene are SEHNR and FQNEAQ (reference sequence).

The chain couples TRBV19 to TRBJ2-1; the D is unclear. Germline V gives CDR1 LNHDA, CDR2 SQIVND (reference sequence). This CDR3 is built from 11 residues. The ends were cut back, 6 bases at V and 14 bases at J, with 14 bases in the middle. Here the CDR3 DNA reads TGTGCCAGTAGCCTAGGCCCTGCGGAGTTCTTC. Translating gives CASSLGPAEFF.

This chain joins TRBV6-1 and TRBJ1-2; D may be TRBD1 (5 bases). Germline V gene lookup returns CDR1 MNHNS and CDR2 SASEGT. Trimming removed 1 base at V and 7 bases at J, with 16 bases between. The CDR3 covers 15 residues. CDR3 amino acids: CASSEGLVRRGGYTF. CDR3 nucleotide sequence: TGTGCCAGCAGTGAAGGGTTGGTGAGGAGGGGTGGCTACACCTTC.

The chain joins TRBV29-1 to TRBJ2-1, with no clear D. There are 16 residues in the CDR3. V was trimmed by 1 base and J by 0 bases, leaving 13 bases between them. The germline V gene has CDR1 SQVTM and CDR2 ANQGSEA. The CDR3 DNA follows: TGCAGCGTTGAAGTTGGCGGACCTAGCTCCTACAATGAGCAGTTCTTC. This gives the protein CSVEVGGPSSYNEQFF.

The V call is TRBV5-1, the J call TRBJ2-3; the D is unclear. The V gene lost 0 bases and the J gene lost 6 bases, with 8 bases spanning the gap. The V gene's germline CDR1 is SGHRS and CDR2 YFSETQ. CDR3 length: 13 residues. As DNA, the CDR3 is TGCGCCAGCAGCTTGGAGGCGTCGGATACGCAGTATTTT. This translates into CASSLEASDTQYF.

The CDR3, as DNA: TGTGCCAGCAGCACTCGGACAGGGGGCGAATCCGGGGAGCTGTTTTTT. Protein sequence: CASSTRTGGESGELFF. The chain has TRBV2 and TRBJ2-2; TRBD1 aligns across 11 bases. CDR1 and CDR2 from the germline V gene are SNHLY and FYNNEI. The V gene end was trimmed by 6 bases and the J gene end by 6 bases; junction bases not matched to a gene: 9. This CDR3 region has 16 residues.

V gene TRBV7-2 combines with J gene TRBJ2-1; 7 positions match TRBD1. Germline V gene lookup returns CDR1 SGHTA and CDR2 FQGNSA. Trimming at V came to 5 bases and at J to 8 bases, leaving 12 bases not matched to a gene. The CDR3 spans 15 residues. CDR3 region: CASSQRQGGRDEQFF. The CDR3 coding sequence is TGTGCCAGCAGCCAACGACAGGGCGGTAGGGATGAGCAGTTCTTC.

In its sample, this clone was seen once. V is TRBV6-5 and J is TRBJ1-5; 7 bases are a match to TRBD1. The CDR3 has 15 residues. After removal of 5 bases from V and 6 bases from J, the junction contained 10 bases not matched to a gene. Germline-derived CDR1 and CDR2 are MNHEY and SVGAGI. CDR3 sequence (DNA): TGTGCCAGCAGTGCCATGACAGGGTCGAGTCAGCCCCAGCATTTT. This translates into CASSAMTGSSQPQHF.

CDR3 DNA: TGTGCCAGCAGCTATATGGGGACTCAGTCTGGAAACACCATATATTTT. Translation: CASSYMGTQSGNTIYF. The gene calls are TRBV2 and TRBJ1-3, with a weak D call TRBD1 (5 bases). Trimming stripped 6 bases from V and 1 base from J, with 16 bases between. The germline V gene has CDR1 SNHLY and CDR2 FYNNEI. The CDR3 length is 16 residues.

This clone was observed a few times. The gene calls are TRBV6-5 and TRBJ1-3; D may be TRBD1 (5 bases). V lost 6 bases and J lost 9, with 12 bases in between. CDR1 is MNHEY and CDR2 is SVGAGI in the germline V gene. The CDR3 covers 12 residues. The CDR3 DNA reads TGTGCCAGCAGAAGCCAGGGTACCACCATATATTTT. Translated: CASRSQGTTIYF.

The chain recombines TRBV28 with TRBJ1-5; 7 bases are shared with TRBD1. The CDR3 covers 16 residues. Germline CDR1 MDHEN, CDR2 SYDVKM. The junction had 12 bases not matched to a gene; V was cut back by 5 bases and J by 5 bases. This chain's CDR3 is CASSHPPGRGDQPQHF. CDR3 sequence (DNA): TGTGCCAGCAGTCATCCCCCCGGCAGGGGGGATCAGCCCCAGCATTTT.

The chain links TRBV19 to TRBJ1-1; TRBD1 might be the D (5 bases). Deletions cut 7 bases from V and 11 bases from J, with 17 bases between. There are 12 residues in the CDR3. Looked up from germline, CDR1 is LNHDA and CDR2 is SQIVND (reference sequence). CDR3 protein: CASTRRRGAAFF. The CDR3 DNA reads TGTGCCAGTACCCGCCGACGAGGGGCTGCTTTCTTT.

This rearrangement joins TRBV28 to TRBJ2-7; 9 positions match TRBD1. The V segment lost 4 bases and the J segment 5 bases; nucleotides outside the gene matches: 6. Germline CDR1 reads MDHEN; CDR2 reads SYDVKM. The CDR3 is made up of 14 amino acids. CDR3 loop: CASSSGTGIHEQYF. DNA for the CDR3: TGTGCCAGCAGTTCCGGGACAGGGATCCACGAGCAGTACTTC.

This clone was picked up a small number of times. The chain carries TRBV6-1 and TRBJ1-3, with unresolved D. Germline lookup yields CDR1 MNHNS and CDR2 SASEGT. V was shortened by 1 base and J by 2 bases, with 3 bases between the two germline ends. CDR3 length equals 13 residues. CDR3 amino acids: CASSEVPGNTIYF. The CDR3 DNA reads TGTGCCAGCAGTGAAGTCCCTGGAAACACCATATATTTT.

The J gene is TRBJ2-5, the V gene TRBV5-4, with a tentative D call TRBD1 (5 bases). Germline V lookup: CDR1 SGHNT, CDR2 YYREEE (reference sequence). Trimming took 4 bases from V and 2 from J, leaving 15 bases between them. CDR3 length: 15 residues. The CDR3 loop reads CASSPGAWDQETQYF. The CDR3 nucleotides are TGTGCCAGCAGCCCTGGGGCGTGGGATCAAGAGACCCAGTACTTC.